This entry lists 3 T cell receptor beta chains sequenced from one sample in a study of regulatory T cells in long-lasting Graves disease. Construction of the TCR beta libraries employed iRepertoire HTBI primers in conjunction with Arm-PCR of CDR3 regions. TCRdb itself ran the multiplex PCR reads through MiXCR, one entry per CDR3 protein. The data contain almost 350,000 distinct CDR3 sequences, around 20% of them singletons. As to time point: persistent/refractory GD, antithyroid drugs over 5 years with positive TRAb. PBMCs provided the RNA from which the TCR library was made. The source material was peripheral blood mononuclear cells (PBMCs), sampled when the disease was refractory, from a patient treated with antithyroid drugs. Receptor source: a female donor with Graves disease.

This clonotype was detected a few times. V is TRBV7-2 and J is TRBJ1-1; D unclear. Trimming left V 4 bases short and J 3 bases short, with 12 bases between. The CDR3 totals 14 residues. Germline CDR1 SGHTA, CDR2 FQGNSA. The CDR3 loop is CASSWRPQDTEAFF. DNA of the CDR3: TGTGCCAGCAGCTGGAGGCCTCAGGACACTGAAGCTTTCTTT.

This clonotype has just a few counts. This chain connects TRBV5-1 to TRBJ2-5; tentatively, D is TRBD2 (6 bases). This CDR3 comprises 15 residues. Germline CDR1 is SGHRS and CDR2 is YFSETQ. V lost 4 bases and J 0 bases, leaving 13 bases between the germline ends. CDR3 sequence: CASSLGGANQETQYF. The DNA of the CDR3 is TGCGCCAGCAGCCTCGGGGGAGCGAACCAAGAGACCCAGTACTTC.

A few counts support this clonotype. The chain is built from TRBV6-2 or TRBV6-3 and TRBJ2-3; 8 bases are a match to TRBD1. Germline CDR1 is MNHEY and CDR2 is SVGEGT. CDR3 length: 15 residues. Trimming removed 2 bases from V and 2 bases from J; junction bases left unmatched: 3. CDR3 DNA sequence: TGTGCCAGCAGTTACCCGACAGGGGTCACAGATACGCAGTATTTT. The encoded protein is CASSYPTGVTDTQYF.